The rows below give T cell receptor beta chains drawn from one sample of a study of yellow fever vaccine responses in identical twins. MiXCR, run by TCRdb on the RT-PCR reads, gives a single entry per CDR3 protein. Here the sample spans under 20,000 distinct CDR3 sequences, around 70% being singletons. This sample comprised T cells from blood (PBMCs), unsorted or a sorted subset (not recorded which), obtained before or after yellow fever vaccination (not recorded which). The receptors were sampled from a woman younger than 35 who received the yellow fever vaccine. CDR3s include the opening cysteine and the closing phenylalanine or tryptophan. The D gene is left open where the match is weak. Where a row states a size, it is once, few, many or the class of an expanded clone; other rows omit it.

CDR3 DNA: TGTGCCAGTAGTATTTCTGTAGCGGGGGCCCTTAACACCGGGGAGCTGTTTTTT
CDR3 protein: CASSISVAGALNTGELFF
clone size: NA
D gene: TRBD2
V gene: TRBV19
J gene: TRBJ2-2

CDR3 DNA: TGTGCCAGCAGCTTAGCGTGGGAAAATCCAGAGCAGTTCTTC
CDR3 protein: CASSLAWENPEQFF
clone size: NA
D gene: NA
V gene: TRBV11-3
J gene: TRBJ2-1

CDR3 DNA: TGTGCCAGCAGTTACTCGAGGGGCCGGGCTCTTGCCCTCGCGCAGTACTTC
CDR3 protein: CASSYSRGRALALAQYF
clone size: NA
D gene: NA
V gene: TRBV6-5
J gene: TRBJ2-7

CDR3 DNA: TGTGCCAGTAGGCCAACAGCGACCACCTCCTACGAGCAGTACTTC
CDR3 protein: CASRPTATTSYEQYF
clone size: NA
D gene: NA
V gene: TRBV19
J gene: TRBJ2-7

CDR3 DNA: TGTGCCAGCAGTGAAACGGGACATTACACAGATACGCAGTATTTT
CDR3 protein: CASSETGHYTDTQYF
clone size: once
D gene: NA
V gene: TRBV2
J gene: TRBJ2-3

CDR3 DNA: TGTGCCAGCAGAGATTTTGCGGATTCCTACAATGAGCAGTTCTTC
CDR3 protein: CASRDFADSYNEQFF
clone size: NA
D gene: NA
V gene: TRBV2
J gene: TRBJ2-1

CDR3 DNA: TGTGCCAGCAGCTTATACGGCGTCGATACAGTTAACTATGGCTACACCTTC
CDR3 protein: CASSLYGVDTVNYGYTF
clone size: NA
D gene: NA
V gene: TRBV11-1
J gene: TRBJ1-2

CDR3 DNA: TGTGCCAGTAGTATAAAGGGACTAGCGGGAGATGAGCAGTTCTTC
CDR3 protein: CASSIKGLAGDEQFF
clone size: once
D gene: TRBD2
V gene: TRBV19
J gene: TRBJ2-1

CDR3 DNA: TGTGCCAGCAGTGTTCCCCAGGGGGTCCCCGGGGAGCTGTTTTTT
CDR3 protein: CASSVPQGVPGELFF
clone size: NA
D gene: TRBD1
V gene: TRBV2
J gene: TRBJ2-2

CDR3 DNA: TGTGCCAGCACGGGCGGGAGGCCGAACACCGGGGAGCTGTTTTTT
CDR3 protein: CASTGGRPNTGELFF
clone size: NA
D gene: TRBD2
V gene: TRBV13
J gene: TRBJ2-2

CDR3 DNA: TGTGCCAGCTCACCTAAGGGACTAGCACCGGATACGCAGTATTTT
CDR3 protein: CASSPKGLAPDTQYF
clone size: few
D gene: TRBD2
V gene: TRBV18
J gene: TRBJ2-3

CDR3 DNA: TGTGCCAGCAGCTTGTTGTTCCGGAGCACAGATACGCAGTATTTT
CDR3 protein: CASSLLFRSTDTQYF
clone size: NA
D gene: NA
V gene: TRBV5-5
J gene: TRBJ2-3

CDR3 DNA: TGCGCCAGCACCGGCGGGGGCTCCTACAATGAGCAGTTCTTC
CDR3 protein: CASTGGGSYNEQFF
clone size: NA
D gene: TRBD2
V gene: TRBV5-1
J gene: TRBJ2-1

CDR3 DNA: TGTGCCAGCAGCTACTCGGTGGGGGTATTAAACAATGAGCAGTTCTTC
CDR3 protein: CASSYSVGVLNNEQFF
clone size: NA
D gene: NA
V gene: TRBV11-1
J gene: TRBJ2-1

CDR3 DNA: TGCAGTGCTCGCTCCCCTAGCGGGGATACGCAGTATTTT
CDR3 protein: CSARSPSGDTQYF
clone size: few
D gene: TRBD2
V gene: TRBV20-1
J gene: TRBJ2-3

CDR3 DNA: TGCAGCGTTGCCTCGGGACTTCTCCAAGAGACCCAGTACTTC
CDR3 protein: CSVASGLLQETQYF
clone size: few
D gene: NA
V gene: TRBV29-1
J gene: TRBJ2-5

CDR3 DNA: TGTGCCAGCAAGTTCGGTGACAGAGGCTACACCTTC
CDR3 protein: CASKFGDRGYTF
clone size: NA
D gene: NA
V gene: TRBV2
J gene: TRBJ1-2

CDR3 DNA: TGTGCCAGCAGCTTGTTAGGAGAGACCCAGTACTTC
CDR3 protein: CASSLLGETQYF
clone size: few
D gene: NA
V gene: TRBV11-1
J gene: TRBJ2-5

CDR3 DNA: TGCAGCGTTGAAGGTTCGACTTACGTAGATACGCAGTATTTT
CDR3 protein: CSVEGSTYVDTQYF
clone size: few
D gene: NA
V gene: TRBV29-1
J gene: TRBJ2-3

CDR3 DNA: TGTGCCAGCAGCTTAGGGCAGGAGATTAACTATGGCTACACCTTC
CDR3 protein: CASSLGQEINYGYTF
clone size: NA
D gene: NA
V gene: TRBV11-1
J gene: TRBJ1-2

CDR3 DNA: TGTGCCAGCAGCGTTGTAGCGGGAGGACAATACAATGAGCAGTTCTTC
CDR3 protein: CASSVVAGGQYNEQFF
clone size: NA
D gene: TRBD2
V gene: TRBV9
J gene: TRBJ2-1

CDR3 DNA: TGTGCCAGCAGCTTAGGCCGACTAGCGGGAACCACAGATACGCAGTATTTT
CDR3 protein: CASSLGRLAGTTDTQYF
clone size: few
D gene: TRBD2
V gene: TRBV11-1
J gene: TRBJ2-3

CDR3 DNA: TGTGCCAGTAGTATAGGAACGACTAGCGGCTACAATGAGCAGTTCTTC
CDR3 protein: CASSIGTTSGYNEQFF
clone size: NA
D gene: TRBD2
V gene: TRBV19
J gene: TRBJ2-1

CDR3 DNA: TGTGCCAGCAGCTTCACGGGAGGGCACGGTGAGCAGTTCTTC
CDR3 protein: CASSFTGGHGEQFF
clone size: NA
D gene: TRBD2
V gene: TRBV11-3
J gene: TRBJ2-1

CDR3 DNA: TGCGCCAGCAGCTTTACTAGTGGAGAGACCCAGTACTTC
CDR3 protein: CASSFTSGETQYF
clone size: few
D gene: NA
V gene: TRBV4-1
J gene: TRBJ2-5

CDR3 DNA: TGCAGCGTGCAGGGATACGGTGGCTACACCTTC
CDR3 protein: CSVQGYGGYTF
clone size: NA
D gene: NA
V gene: TRBV29-1
J gene: TRBJ1-2

CDR3 DNA: TGTGCCAGCAGCTTAATCGGCGGGCCGGTGGGGGAGACCCAGTACTTC
CDR3 protein: CASSLIGGPVGETQYF
clone size: NA
D gene: NA
V gene: TRBV11-1
J gene: TRBJ2-5

CDR3 DNA: TGTGCCAGCAGGTGGACAGGGGACTATGGCTACACCTTC
CDR3 protein: CASRWTGDYGYTF
clone size: NA
D gene: TRBD1
V gene: TRBV6-1
J gene: TRBJ1-2

CDR3 DNA: TGCAGCGTTGCCCTTTTGACCCTGGTTGGCACTGAAGCTTTCTTT
CDR3 protein: CSVALLTLVGTEAFF
clone size: few
D gene: NA
V gene: TRBV29-1
J gene: TRBJ1-1

CDR3 DNA: TGCAGTGCCCGCCGGGAGACCCAGTACTTC
CDR3 protein: CSARRETQYF
clone size: once
D gene: NA
V gene: TRBV20-1
J gene: TRBJ2-5

CDR3 DNA: TGTGCCAGCAGCTTAGCAGGGGACGTCAACAATGAGCAGTTCTTC
CDR3 protein: CASSLAGDVNNEQFF
clone size: few
D gene: NA
V gene: TRBV11-3
J gene: TRBJ2-1

CDR3 DNA: TGTGCCAGCAGCTTAGTTGGTCTGGGACAGCTTAATAATCAGCCCCAGCATTTT
CDR3 protein: CASSLVGLGQLNNQPQHF
clone size: few
D gene: TRBD1
V gene: TRBV11-3
J gene: TRBJ1-5

CDR3 DNA: TGTGCCAGCAGACCCATGGGTATTGTTCGCGGGGAGCTGTTTTTT
CDR3 protein: CASRPMGIVRGELFF
clone size: NA
D gene: NA
V gene: TRBV2
J gene: TRBJ2-2

CDR3 DNA: TGCGCCAGCAGCCAAGATCTGTCACGTGAGCAGTTCTTC
CDR3 protein: CASSQDLSREQFF
clone size: NA
D gene: NA
V gene: TRBV4-1
J gene: TRBJ2-1

CDR3 DNA: TGTGCCAGCAGCTCTTGGGGGGTCTACAATGAGCAGTTCTTC
CDR3 protein: CASSSWGVYNEQFF
clone size: NA
D gene: NA
V gene: TRBV11-2
J gene: TRBJ2-1

CDR3 DNA: TGTGCCAGCACTCCGGGACTAGGATCCGACAATGAGCAGTTCTTC
CDR3 protein: CASTPGLGSDNEQFF
clone size: NA
D gene: TRBD2
V gene: TRBV13
J gene: TRBJ2-1

CDR3 DNA: TGCAGTGCTAACCGGGGACAGGACCAAGAGACCCAGTACTTC
CDR3 protein: CSANRGQDQETQYF
clone size: NA
D gene: TRBD1
V gene: TRBV20-1
J gene: TRBJ2-5

CDR3 DNA: TGTGCCAGCAGACCTGGACAGGTATTCTATGGCTACACCTTC
CDR3 protein: CASRPGQVFYGYTF
clone size: NA
D gene: TRBD1
V gene: TRBV27
J gene: TRBJ1-2

CDR3 DNA: TGTGCCAGCACTTCGACAGGGGCCGATAATTCACCCCTCCACTTT
CDR3 protein: CASTSTGADNSPLHF
clone size: NA
D gene: TRBD1
V gene: TRBV19
J gene: TRBJ1-6

CDR3 DNA: TGCGCCAGCAGTGGGGTCTCTGGAAACACCATATATTTT
CDR3 protein: CASSGVSGNTIYF
clone size: NA
D gene: NA
V gene: TRBV10-1
J gene: TRBJ1-3

CDR3 DNA: TGTGCCAGCAGTTTAGCGCCTCCGGGACTAGCGGGCGATGAGCAGTTCTTC
CDR3 protein: CASSLAPPGLAGDEQFF
clone size: once
D gene: TRBD2
V gene: TRBV12-3/TRBV12-4
J gene: TRBJ2-1

CDR3 DNA: TGCAGCGTTGATGTAGGTTCCCGGGATGGCTACACCTTC
CDR3 protein: CSVDVGSRDGYTF
clone size: few
D gene: NA
V gene: TRBV29-1
J gene: TRBJ1-2

CDR3 DNA: TGCAGTGCTAGTATGGCGGATGAGCAGTACTTC
CDR3 protein: CSASMADEQYF
clone size: NA
D gene: NA
V gene: TRBV20-1
J gene: TRBJ2-7

CDR3 DNA: TGCAGCGTTGAAGATTTCTCAGGGCAGTTCTTC
CDR3 protein: CSVEDFSGQFF
clone size: NA
D gene: NA
V gene: TRBV29-1
J gene: TRBJ2-1

CDR3 DNA: TGTGCCAGCAGAGGCGAGACCCAGTACTTC
CDR3 protein: CASRGETQYF
clone size: NA
D gene: NA
V gene: TRBV2
J gene: TRBJ2-5

CDR3 DNA: TGTGCCAGCGGAATTACTGGGAACACTGAAGCTTTCTTT
CDR3 protein: CASGITGNTEAFF
clone size: NA
D gene: NA
V gene: TRBV3-1
J gene: TRBJ1-1

CDR3 DNA: TGTGCCAGCAGTGGACAGGGAAAGTACGAGCAGTACTTC
CDR3 protein: CASSGQGKYEQYF
clone size: NA
D gene: TRBD1
V gene: TRBV2
J gene: TRBJ2-7

CDR3 DNA: TGTGCCACCAGTGACCAGGGCCTGAGCCATGGCTACACCTTC
CDR3 protein: CATSDQGLSHGYTF
clone size: NA
D gene: NA
V gene: TRBV24-1
J gene: TRBJ1-2

CDR3 DNA: TGTGCCAGCAGCTTAGGACTAACAAACACCGGGGAGCTGTTTTTT
CDR3 protein: CASSLGLTNTGELFF
clone size: few
D gene: NA
V gene: TRBV7-6
J gene: TRBJ2-2

CDR3 DNA: TGTGCCAGCCGTGACCCCGGGTCCCCTGGGAGTGGCTACACCTTC
CDR3 protein: CASRDPGSPGSGYTF
clone size: NA
D gene: NA
V gene: TRBV2
J gene: TRBJ1-2

CDR3 DNA: TGTGCCAGCAGCTCTAGGCAGGATGAGCAGTCCTTC
CDR3 protein: CASSSRQDEQSF
clone size: NA
D gene: NA
V gene: TRBV11-2
J gene: TRBJ2-1

CDR3 DNA: TGTGCCAGCAGCCAGAGTTCGGGGGGCCGGGAAAAACTGTTTTTT
CDR3 protein: CASSQSSGGREKLFF
clone size: NA
D gene: NA
V gene: TRBV7-7
J gene: TRBJ1-4